Listed below are T cell receptor beta chains from one sample, sequenced in a study of T cell responses to AZD1222 COVID-19 vaccine. Method: immunoSEQ multiplex PCR; TCRdb's copy keeps in-frame clones and lacks some. Here the sample spans over 100,000 clones, about nine tenths being singletons. This material consisted of peripheral blood, taken on day 0 of AZD1222 vaccination. Receptors originate from an adult in good health. The CDR3 runs from the conserved cysteine through the conserved F or W. The D gene is left open where the match is weak. A row's size may be missing; if present it is once, few, many or a size class.

size: NA; V: TRBV2; J: TRBJ1-5; D: TRBD1; DNA: TGTGCCAGCAGCGGACGACAGGGTGAACATCAGCCCCAGCATTTT; CDR3: CASSGRQGEHQPQHF
size: NA; V: TRBV5-1; J: TRBJ2-5; D: TRBD2; DNA: TGCGCCAGCAGCTCCACGACCTCGGCTAGCGGCCAAGAGACCCAGTACTTC; CDR3: CASSSTTSASGQETQYF
size: NA; V: TRBV18; J: TRBJ2-5; D: NA; DNA: TGTGCCAGCTCACCGCAGGGAGGTTTCCAAGAGACCCAGTACTTC; CDR3: CASSPQGGFQETQYF
size: NA; V: TRBV30; J: TRBJ1-2; D: NA; DNA: TGTGCCTGGAGTGGAGTAAACGAATATGGCTACACCTTC; CDR3: CAWSGVNEYGYTF
size: NA; V: TRBV7-9; J: TRBJ1-3; D: NA; DNA: TGTGCCAGCAGCTACAACGAAGGAAACACCATATATTTT; CDR3: CASSYNEGNTIYF
size: NA; V: TRBV6-2/TRBV6-3; J: TRBJ2-2; D: NA; DNA: TGTGCCAGCAGTGCAACAGAATACACCGGGGAGCTGTTTTTT; CDR3: CASSATEYTGELFF
size: NA; V: TRBV3-1/TRBV3-2; J: TRBJ2-5; D: NA; DNA: TGTGCCAGCAGCCCCCGACTAGGACAGACCCAGTACTTC; CDR3: CASSPRLGQTQYF
size: many; V: TRBV7-2; J: TRBJ2-2; D: NA; DNA: TGTGCCAGCAGCTGGAGAATGAACACCGGGGAGCTGTTTTTT; CDR3: CASSWRMNTGELFF
size: NA; V: TRBV5-1; J: TRBJ1-4; D: NA; DNA: TGCGCCAGCAGCGGGGATCCGGGACAAGGTGAAAAACTGTTTTTT; CDR3: CASSGDPGQGEKLFF
size: NA; V: TRBV9; J: TRBJ1-3; D: NA; DNA: TGTGCCAGCAGCGTAGATCCGGGGGCGGCTGGAAACACCATATATTTT; CDR3: CASSVDPGAAGNTIYF
size: NA; V: TRBV28; J: TRBJ2-7; D: NA; DNA: TGTGCCAGCAATATGGGGTGGGGAGGCGAATACGAGCAGTACTTC; CDR3: CASNMGWGGEYEQYF
size: large; V: TRBV3-1/TRBV3-2; J: TRBJ1-2; D: NA; DNA: TGTGCCAGCAGCCTTCGGGGGCAGGGTTATGGCTACACCTTC; CDR3: CASSLRGQGYGYTF
size: NA; V: TRBV29-1; J: TRBJ2-3; D: NA; DNA: TGCAGCGTTGAAGAACAGGGATCCTCCGGGCAGTATTTT; CDR3: CSVEEQGSSGQYF
size: NA; V: TRBV4-1; J: TRBJ1-2; D: TRBD1; DNA: TGCGCCAGCAGCCAAGAAGGGACAGGTGCAGATGGCTACACCTTC; CDR3: CASSQEGTGADGYTF
size: once; V: TRBV28; J: TRBJ2-1; D: NA; DNA: TGTGCCAGCAGTGTCCTAAGGCGAGAGCAGTTCTTC; CDR3: CASSVLRREQFF
size: NA; V: TRBV5-4; J: TRBJ2-5; D: NA; DNA: TGTGCCAGCAGTAAGGACAGATTCCAAGAGACCCAGTACTTC; CDR3: CASSKDRFQETQYF
size: NA; V: TRBV5-5; J: TRBJ1-2; D: NA; DNA: TGTGCCAGCAGCCAGGGGCTTGGGTATGGCTACACCTTC; CDR3: CASSQGLGYGYTF
size: NA; V: TRBV27; J: TRBJ2-3; D: TRBD2; DNA: TGTGCCAGCAGTTCGACTAGCGGGAGGAAAACGCAGTATTTT; CDR3: CASSSTSGRKTQYF
size: NA; V: TRBV7-2; J: TRBJ1-6; D: NA; DNA: TGTGCCAGCAGCTTAGGGCTTAATTCACCCCTCCACTTT; CDR3: CASSLGLNSPLHF
size: NA; V: TRBV6-5; J: TRBJ1-6; D: NA; DNA: TGTGCCAGCAGAGAGGGGCGGATTTCACCCCTCCACTTT; CDR3: CASREGRISPLHF
size: many; V: TRBV28; J: TRBJ2-7; D: NA; DNA: TGTGCCAGCAGTTTATCCCACCTCCAGGGAAACTCCTACGAGCAGTACTTC; CDR3: CASSLSHLQGNSYEQYF
size: NA; V: TRBV4-1; J: TRBJ2-2; D: NA; DNA: TGCGCCAGCAGCCCCCAGTGGAGCACCTTAGGCGGGGAGCTGTTTTTT; CDR3: CASSPQWSTLGGELFF
size: NA; V: TRBV9; J: TRBJ1-3; D: NA; DNA: TGTGCCAGCAGCGTAGCCCCAGAAGGAAACACCATATATTTT; CDR3: CASSVAPEGNTIYF
size: NA; V: TRBV5-4; J: TRBJ1-2; D: NA; DNA: TGTGCCAGCAGGGCCACCAAACAGTCTTATGGCTACACCTTC; CDR3: CASRATKQSYGYTF
size: NA; V: TRBV28; J: TRBJ1-1; D: NA; DNA: TGTGCCAGCAGTCCCAACAGGGAACTGAACACTGAAGCTTTCTTT; CDR3: CASSPNRELNTEAFF
size: NA; V: TRBV18; J: TRBJ2-7; D: TRBD1; DNA: TGTGCCAGCTCATCCATCCCCGGGACAGGGACCGAGCAGTACTTC; CDR3: CASSSIPGTGTEQYF
size: NA; V: TRBV28; J: TRBJ2-7; D: NA; DNA: TGTGCCACCGAGGGGACAACCTACGAGCAGTACTTC; CDR3: CATEGTTYEQYF
size: NA; V: TRBV5-4; J: TRBJ2-1; D: NA; DNA: TGTGCCAGCAGGCAAGGAGTTCCTTCCAATGAGCAGTTCTTC; CDR3: CASRQGVPSNEQFF
size: NA; V: TRBV11-2; J: TRBJ2-5; D: TRBD2; DNA: TGTGCCAGCAGCTTAGGGGGCGGGGGAGAGACCCAGTACTTC; CDR3: CASSLGGGGETQYF
size: NA; V: TRBV15; J: TRBJ2-5; D: NA; DNA: TGTGCCACCAGCACTATAGGAGGAGGGTACCAAGAGACCCAGTACTTC; CDR3: CATSTIGGGYQETQYF
size: once; V: TRBV5-1; J: TRBJ1-2; D: NA; DNA: TGCGCCAGCAGCCTGGGAGCGGCAGCAGACTATGGCTACACCTTC; CDR3: CASSLGAAADYGYTF